The 14 T cell receptor beta chains listed next were all sequenced from one sample in a study of blood T cell repertoires in COVID-19 (dated by TCRdb to the early 2020s). Receptor amplification or capture employed the immunoSEQ multiplex PCR assay. TCRdb obtained this table from immuneACCESS and retained in-frame rearrangements with V and J assigned. These tables miss some clones; where compared with another copy, unresolved V genes account for less than half of the shortfall, and the remainder is unexplained. The sample yields about 110,000 clones; 82% were counted once. The ten largest clones capture approximately 7.9% of the sample. The material sequenced was peripheral blood. The receptors here all came from a man in his 70s with acute or convalescent COVID-19.

This clone was counted at least ten times. The chain joins TRBV6-5 to TRBJ1-2; D is unresolved. V lost 2 bases and J lost 6, with 19 bases in between. This CDR3 spans 16 amino acids. CDR1 is MNHEY, CDR2 SVGAGI, per germline. The CDR3 DNA reads TGTGCCAGCAGTTACGGAGTTGGTGGTAATTGGAATGGCTACACCTTC. This sequence encodes CASSYGVGGNWNGYTF.

The chain recombines TRBV12-5 with TRBJ1-1; a possible D gene is TRBD1 (5 bases). This CDR3 has 15 residues. The germline V gene encodes CDR1 LGHNT and CDR2 FRNRAP. With 6 bases removed from V and 2 bases from J, the gap between germline ends came to 16 bases. In nucleotides, the CDR3 is TGTGCTAGTGGCATCACCCAGGGTTTTAACACTGAAGCTTTCTTT. Protein product: CASGITQGFNTEAFF.

CDR3 sequence reads: CASSHLGDRGFNQPQHF. The CDR3 DNA sequence: TGTGCCAGCAGTCACCTCGGGGACAGGGGATTCAATCAGCCCCAGCATTTT. This chain joins TRBV6-6 and TRBJ1-5; TRBD1 matches 10 bases. This CDR3 region has 17 residues. Trimming removed 5 bases from V and 3 bases from J; junction bases left unmatched: 10. From germline, CDR1 is MNHNY and CDR2 SVGAGI (reference sequence).

This clone turned up a few times. The chain couples TRBV25-1 to TRBJ1-5; no clear D. Germline V gene sequence: CDR1 MGHDK, CDR2 SYGVNS. V was trimmed by 4 bases and J by 4 bases, leaving 14 bases between them. The length of the CDR3 is 15 residues. CDR3 nucleotide sequence: TGTGCCAGCAGTGCCCTGGGAGGGTTTAATCAGCCCCAGCATTTT. Residues: CASSALGGFNQPQHF.

V usage is TRBV2 and J usage is TRBJ1-6; 7 positions agree with TRBD1. The J segment lost 7 bases and the V segment lost 6 bases, leaving 9 bases of the junction unmatched. Germline assignment: CDR1 SNHLY and CDR2 FYNNEI. The CDR3 has 15 residues. The CDR3 sequence: CASRDWDRTNSPLHF. The CDR3 coding sequence is TGTGCCAGCAGGGATTGGGACAGAACCAATTCACCCCTCCACTTT.

This chain uses TRBV6-2 or TRBV6-3 with TRBJ2-1; D uncertain. Germline V gene sequence: CDR1 MNHEY, CDR2 SVGEGT. The CDR3 has 12 amino acids. The V end was cut by 0 bases, the J end by 8 bases, with 5 bases between. The CDR3: CASSYSRDEQFF. The DNA of the CDR3 is TGTGCCAGCAGTTACTCTAGAGATGAGCAGTTCTTC.

In its sample, this clone was seen a few times. The rearrangement uses TRBV4-2 and TRBJ1-2; D gene uncertain. The germline V gene has CDR1 LGHNA and CDR2 YNFKEQ. The CDR3 spans 11 residues. The germline V and J ends were trimmed by 4 bases and 7 bases, with 7 bases remaining between them. CDR3 coding DNA: TGTGCCAGCAGCCCAGGAGGTGGCTACACCTTC. It yields the protein CASSPGGGYTF.

In DNA, the CDR3 is TGCGCCAGCAGCTCAGGGGTCCTGAACACTGAAGCTTTCTTT. Its translation is CASSSGVLNTEAFF. This chain connects TRBV5-1 to TRBJ1-1; TRBD1 might be the D (6 bases). Trimming cost V 3 bases and J 0 bases, with 9 bases left between them. The CDR3 length is 14 residues. Germline V gives CDR1 SGHRS, CDR2 YFSETQ.

This clone was seen a handful of times. The chain couples TRBV4-1 to TRBJ1-4, with 7 bases matching TRBD1. Germline trimming cut 3 bases from V and 10 bases from J; bases unmatched to any gene: 11. The CDR3 has 15 residues. Germline lookup yields CDR1 MGHRA and CDR2 YSYEKL. CDR3 sequence (DNA): TGCGCCAGCAGCCATAACAGAAACGACAGGGCAAAACTGTTTTTT. This translates into CASSHNRNDRAKLFF.

Here the CDR3 reads CASSLRQGFGTGELFF. The CDR3 DNA is TGTGCCAGCAGCCTAAGGCAGGGGTTCGGCACCGGGGAGCTGTTTTTT. The genes are TRBV3-1 (or the pseudogene TRBV3-2) and TRBJ2-2; D might be TRBD1 (6 bases). Germline CDR1 LGHDT, CDR2 YNNKEL (reference sequence). The ends were cut back, 4 bases at V and 4 bases at J, with 16 bases in the middle. The CDR3 spans 16 residues.

V is TRBV5-1 and J is TRBJ1-3, with unresolved D. Trimming pared 4 bases from V and 0 bases from J, leaving 8 bases between. CDR3 length: 14 residues. Germline-derived CDR1 and CDR2 are SGHRS and YFSETQ. Written as DNA, the CDR3 is TGCGCCAGCAGCCCCGGGGTCTCTGGAAACACCATATATTTT. This encodes CASSPGVSGNTIYF.

J is TRBJ2-7 and V is TRBV6-5, with D possibly being TRBD2 (5 bases). Trimming took 0 bases from V and 6 from J, leaving 15 bases between them. The CDR3 runs to 15 residues. CDR1 MNHEY and CDR2 SVGAGI come from the germline V gene. DNA of the CDR3: TGTGCCAGCAGTTACTCGAGAGGAGGTGGAGGCGAGCAGTACTTC. Translating gives CASSYSRGGGGEQYF.

This clone was recorded a few times. The chain combines TRBV7-2 with TRBJ2-3; TRBD2 might be the D (7 bases). CDR1 is SGHTA and CDR2 is FQGNSA in the germline V gene. Trimming removed 6 bases from V and 4 bases from J, with 14 bases in between. This CDR3 contains 14 residues. DNA for the CDR3: TGTGCCAGCAGGGGAGGGACATCCGCAGATACGCAGTATTTT. Its protein product is CASRGGTSADTQYF.

The chain carries TRBV7-9 and TRBJ1-5; D is unresolved. The V gene lost 1 base and the J gene lost 3 bases, with 4 bases spanning the gap. Germline V gene lookup returns CDR1 SEHNR and CDR2 FQNEAQ (reference sequence). The CDR3 has 13 amino acids. CDR3 residues: CASSLGLNQPQHF. For the CDR3, the DNA is TGTGCCAGCAGCTTAGGTCTCAATCAGCCCCAGCATTTT.